Below are 22 T cell receptor beta chains sequenced from a single sample in a study of T cells after yellow fever vaccination. Using its own MiXCR run on the 5' RACE reads, TCRdb lists one record per CDR3 protein. The table lists around 140,000 distinct CDR3 sequences, 6.6% of them singletons, with under 0.8% in the top ten. Sequenced material: CD4+ T cells sorted from PBMCs, taken 10 days after the yellow fever booster vaccination. The receptors were sampled from a man aged 25-40 years who received the YFV17D yellow fever vaccine.

This chain joins TRBV12-3 or TRBV12-4 and TRBJ2-2; D is unclear. The V gene lost 2 bases and the J gene lost 6 bases, with 4 bases spanning the gap. The CDR3 extends over 12 amino acids. The CDR3 spells CASSLSSGELFF. CDR3 nucleotides: TGTGCCAGCAGTTTATCGTCCGGGGAGCTGTTTTTT.

With regard to this clonotype: This may be a read error, as it is one base from a much larger clone. The V and J genes are TRBV29-1 and TRBJ2-5, with D perhaps TRBD2 (6 bases). The CDR3 contains 11 residues. Germline CDR1 and CDR2: SQVTM and ANQGSEA. The CDR3 DNA reads TGCATCGTACGGGAGAACGAGACCCAGTACTTC. Translating it yields CIVRENETQYF.

At least ten counts were recorded for this clonotype. CDR3 amino acids: CASSLEGTRRQNEQFF. CDR3 nucleotide sequence: TGTGCCAGCAGCTTAGAAGGGACTAGACGCCAAAATGAGCAGTTCTTC. The chain is built from TRBV7-2 and TRBJ2-1, with 8 bases matching TRBD2. The V segment lost 1 base and the J segment 7 bases; nucleotides outside the gene matches: 9. CDR1 and CDR2 (germline): SGHTA, FQGNSA. This CDR3 has 16 residues. Complete variable domain (other parts from reference TRBV7-2 and TRBJ2-1): GAGVSQSPSNKVTEKGKDVELRCDPISGHTALYWYRQSLGQGLEFLIYFQGNSAPDKSGLPSDRFSAERTGGSVSTLTIQRTQQEDSAVYLCASSLEGTRRQNEQFFGPGTRLTVL.

The sample holds a few counts of this clonotype. J is TRBJ1-1 and V is TRBV19; D is undetermined. V was shortened by 3 bases and J by 1 base, with 9 bases between the two germline ends. Germline V lookup: CDR1 LNHDA, CDR2 SQIVND (reference sequence). The CDR3 consists of 14 residues. The CDR3 sequence is CASSILGTNTEAFF. The CDR3 DNA follows: TGTGCCAGTAGTATTTTGGGTACGAACACTGAAGCTTTCTTT.

Only a few counts were recorded for this clonotype. J is TRBJ1-6 and V is TRBV5-4; D not resolved. This CDR3 has 13 residues. From germline, CDR1 is SGHNT and CDR2 YYREEE (reference sequence). Trimming pared 0 bases from V and 16 bases from J, leaving 14 bases between. DNA of the CDR3: TGTGCCAGCAGCTTGGTACTAGACCCAACTCTCCACTTT. This codes for CASSLVLDPTLHF.

This clonotype showed up many times. V and J are TRBV20-1 and TRBJ2-3; 12 bases align to TRBD2. This CDR3 is built from 18 residues. The germline V gene encodes CDR1 DFQATT and CDR2 SNEGSKA (reference sequence). J gave up 2 bases and V 3 bases, and 12 bases lay outside the gene matches. The CDR3 here is CSARGGLAGPRYTDTQYF. The CDR3 nucleotides read TGCAGTGCTAGGGGAGGACTAGCGGGACCCCGATACACAGATACGCAGTATTTT.

The table lists this clonotype with many counts. Here the CDR3 DNA reads TGTGCCAGCACCGTGGGGGGCACGGGCACTGAAGCTTTCTTT. Protein sequence: CASTVGGTGTEAFF. This sequence joins TRBV6-5 and TRBJ1-1; the D gene is possibly TRBD1 (6 bases). V lost 7 bases and J 4 bases, leaving 16 bases between the germline ends. The CDR3 sequence is 14 residues long. Germline V gives CDR1 MNHEY, CDR2 SVGAGI.

This clonotype showed up many times. Given the absence of the conserved phenylalanine or tryptophan at the CDR3 end, a read error is likely. The DNA is left out, because the CDR3 cannot be placed on it with certainty; the CDR3 is given as TCRdb lists it. CDR3 in amino acids: CASSSEGTI. The rearrangement joins TRBV7-2 to TRBJ2-2; the DNA was not used to check the table's D call, TRBD2. CDR1 and CDR2 from the germline V gene are SGHTA and FQGNSA. From its first to its last residue, the CDR3 has 9 amino acids.

This clonotype was recorded at least ten times. This chain uses TRBV2 with TRBJ2-2; D uncertain. CDR1 and CDR2 from the germline V gene are SNHLY and FYNNEI. Trimming removed 3 bases at V and 6 bases at J, with 8 bases between. The CDR3 sequence is 13 residues long. CDR3 bases: TGTGCCAGCAGTGAGCAAGGTGCCGGGGAGCTGTTTTTT. It yields the protein CASSEQGAGELFF.

This clonotype was recorded at least ten times. Here the CDR3 DNA reads TGTGCCAGCAGCCTCCGGACGGTGGACCTAGCGGGAGGGCCCAGGACCGGGGAGCTGTTTTTT. Translation: CASSLRTVDLAGGPRTGELFF. The chain has TRBV11-1 and TRBJ2-2, with TRBD2 identical over 12 bases. This CDR3 comprises 21 residues. Germline V gene sequence: CDR1 SGHAT, CDR2 FQDESV (reference sequence). The V gene end was trimmed by 5 bases and the J gene end by 5 bases; junction bases not matched to a gene: 21.

This clonotype was counted ten times or more. This chain uses TRBV2 with TRBJ1-1; unclear D gene. The germline V and J ends were trimmed by 5 bases and 0 bases, with 10 bases remaining between them. Looked up from germline, CDR1 is SNHLY and CDR2 is FYNNEI. The CDR3 is 14 residues long. CDR3 sequence (DNA): TGTGCCAGCAGTAGACTCCTCATGAACACTGAAGCTTTCTTT. Its protein is CASSRLLMNTEAFF.

The sample holds many counts of this clonotype. The V and J genes are TRBV5-1 and TRBJ2-1, with 7 bases aligning to TRBD2. The CDR3 consists of 17 residues. Trimming cost V 4 bases and J 7 bases; bases outside gene matches: 17. Germline CDR1 is SGHRS and CDR2 is YFSETQ. In DNA form, the CDR3 reads TGCGCCAGCAGCGTTACCGGGACTATGCCAGGTGTTAATGAGCAGTTCTTC. It encodes CASSVTGTMPGVNEQFF.

The V gene is TRBV6-2 or TRBV6-3, the J gene TRBJ2-1; 8 nucleotides match TRBD2. CDR3 size: 14 residues. J gave up 7 bases and V 7 bases, and 9 bases lay outside the gene matches. Looked up from germline, CDR1 is MNHEY and CDR2 is SVGEGT. CDR3 protein: CASISGSVVNEQFF. The CDR3, as DNA: TGTGCCAGCATAAGCGGGAGCGTAGTGAATGAGCAGTTCTTC.

In its sample, this clonotype was seen many times. This chain uses TRBV9 with TRBJ1-2; 10 bases are a match to TRBD1. The germline gives CDR1 SGDLS, CDR2 YYNGEE. The CDR3 covers 15 residues. The ends lost 4 bases at V and 6 bases at J; junction bases unmatched: 9. DNA of the CDR3: TGTGCCAGCAGCTTCCAACCGGGGACAGGGGATGGCTACACCTTC. It translates to CASSFQPGTGDGYTF.

The sample holds many counts of this clonotype. CDR3 sequence reads: CASSLEYRDSGGQFF. The CDR3 DNA follows: TGCGCCAGCAGCTTGGAATATAGGGATAGCGGCGGGCAGTTCTTC. The chain joins TRBV5-1 to TRBJ2-1, with D possibly TRBD2 on 6 matching bases. The V end lost 0 bases, the J end lost 12 bases, and 19 bases lay between the germline ends. Germline V CDR1 and CDR2: SGHRS, YFSETQ. The CDR3 covers 15 residues.

Many counts were recorded for this clonotype. The V call is TRBV5-4, the J call TRBJ2-3; D is ambiguous. V was clipped by 1 base and J by 4 bases, with 7 bases between them. Looked up from germline, CDR1 is SGHNT and CDR2 is YYREEE (reference sequence). The CDR3 is 13 residues long. CDR3: CASSLQASDTQYF. In DNA, the CDR3 is TGTGCCAGCAGCTTGCAAGCGTCAGATACGCAGTATTTT.

This clonotype has a count of ten or more. The V and J genes are TRBV20-1 and TRBJ2-2; D not resolved. Trimming pared 5 bases from V and 0 bases from J, leaving 10 bases between. In germline, CDR1 is DFQATT, CDR2 SNEGSKA (reference sequence). The CDR3 is 14 residues long. The CDR3 is CSAHGGTNTGELFF. The DNA for the CDR3 is TGCAGTGCTCATGGTGGAACGAACACCGGGGAGCTGTTTTTT.

Many counts were recorded for this clonotype. V and J are TRBV7-2 and TRBJ2-3; no reliable D call. V shed 2 bases and J shed 0 bases, with 9 bases lying between them. The CDR3 totals 15 residues. CDR1 and CDR2 from the germline V gene are SGHTA and FQGNSA. The CDR3 nucleotides are TGTGCCAGCAGCTTAAACCTACCTAGCACAGATACGCAGTATTTT. Protein product: CASSLNLPSTDTQYF.

The rearrangement joins TRBV5-1 to TRBJ2-7; D possibly corresponds to TRBD1 (6 bases). Trimming removed 4 bases at V and 6 bases at J, with 14 bases between. There are 13 residues in the CDR3. CDR1 SGHRS and CDR2 YFSETQ come from the germline V gene. The CDR3 coding sequence is TGCGCCAGCAGCACAAGGACAGCTGGCGAGCAGTACTTC. Translating it yields CASSTRTAGEQYF.

The sample holds many counts of this clonotype. In DNA form, the CDR3 reads TGCAGTGCTAAAAAGGGGTCCTATCAGCCCCAGCATTTT. Translated: CSAKKGSYQPQHF. The chain combines TRBV20-1 with TRBJ1-5; possibly TRBD1 for D (5 bases). Germline CDR1 is DFQATT and CDR2 is SNEGSKA (reference sequence). V lost 4 bases, J lost 5 bases, and 12 bases lay in between. This CDR3 comprises 13 residues.

This clonotype has ten or more counts. This chain connects TRBV7-7 to TRBJ2-1, with D perhaps given as TRBD1 or TRBD2 (5 bases each). V was pared by 4 bases and J by 8 bases, with 12 bases between. Germline V gene sequence: CDR1 SSHAT, CDR2 FNYEAQ (reference sequence). This CDR3 comprises 13 residues. CDR3 bases: TGTGCCAGCAGCTCCATGATGGGGGATGAGCAGTTCTTC. Translating it yields CASSSMMGDEQFF. The whole variable domain, filled in from reference TRBV7-7 and TRBJ2-1, reads GAGVSQSPRYKVTKRGQDVTLRCDPISSHATLYWYQQALGQGPEFLTYFNYEAQPDKSGLPSDRFSAERPEGSISTLTIQRTEQRDSAMYRCASSSMMGDEQFFGPGTRLTVL.

This clonotype was seen repeatedly, ten times or more. This sequence joins TRBV18 and TRBJ2-1; 7 bases are a match to TRBD2. Trimming cost V 3 bases and J 4 bases; bases outside gene matches: 9. The CDR3 consists of 16 residues. Germline loops: CDR1 KGHSH, CDR2 LQKENI. The CDR3 bases are TGTGCCAGCTCACCTCTCGGAGCGGGGATTTACAATGAGCAGTTCTTC. Protein: CASSPLGAGIYNEQFF.